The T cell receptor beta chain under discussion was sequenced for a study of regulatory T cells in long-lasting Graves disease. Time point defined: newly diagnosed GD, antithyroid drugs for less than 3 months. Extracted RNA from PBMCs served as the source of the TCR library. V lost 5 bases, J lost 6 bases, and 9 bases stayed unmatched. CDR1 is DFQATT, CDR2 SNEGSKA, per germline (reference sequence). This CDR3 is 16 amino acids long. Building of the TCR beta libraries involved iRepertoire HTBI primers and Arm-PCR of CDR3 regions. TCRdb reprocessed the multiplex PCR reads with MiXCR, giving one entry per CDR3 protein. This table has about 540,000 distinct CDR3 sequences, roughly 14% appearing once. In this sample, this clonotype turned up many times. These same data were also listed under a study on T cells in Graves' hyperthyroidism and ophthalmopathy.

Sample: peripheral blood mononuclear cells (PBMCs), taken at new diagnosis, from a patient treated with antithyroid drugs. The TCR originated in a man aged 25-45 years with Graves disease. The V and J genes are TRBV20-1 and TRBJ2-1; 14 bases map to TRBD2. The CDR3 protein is CSARLGTSGRLNEQFF. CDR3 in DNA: TGCAGTGCTCGACTAGGGACTAGCGGGAGACTCAATGAGCAGTTCTTC.